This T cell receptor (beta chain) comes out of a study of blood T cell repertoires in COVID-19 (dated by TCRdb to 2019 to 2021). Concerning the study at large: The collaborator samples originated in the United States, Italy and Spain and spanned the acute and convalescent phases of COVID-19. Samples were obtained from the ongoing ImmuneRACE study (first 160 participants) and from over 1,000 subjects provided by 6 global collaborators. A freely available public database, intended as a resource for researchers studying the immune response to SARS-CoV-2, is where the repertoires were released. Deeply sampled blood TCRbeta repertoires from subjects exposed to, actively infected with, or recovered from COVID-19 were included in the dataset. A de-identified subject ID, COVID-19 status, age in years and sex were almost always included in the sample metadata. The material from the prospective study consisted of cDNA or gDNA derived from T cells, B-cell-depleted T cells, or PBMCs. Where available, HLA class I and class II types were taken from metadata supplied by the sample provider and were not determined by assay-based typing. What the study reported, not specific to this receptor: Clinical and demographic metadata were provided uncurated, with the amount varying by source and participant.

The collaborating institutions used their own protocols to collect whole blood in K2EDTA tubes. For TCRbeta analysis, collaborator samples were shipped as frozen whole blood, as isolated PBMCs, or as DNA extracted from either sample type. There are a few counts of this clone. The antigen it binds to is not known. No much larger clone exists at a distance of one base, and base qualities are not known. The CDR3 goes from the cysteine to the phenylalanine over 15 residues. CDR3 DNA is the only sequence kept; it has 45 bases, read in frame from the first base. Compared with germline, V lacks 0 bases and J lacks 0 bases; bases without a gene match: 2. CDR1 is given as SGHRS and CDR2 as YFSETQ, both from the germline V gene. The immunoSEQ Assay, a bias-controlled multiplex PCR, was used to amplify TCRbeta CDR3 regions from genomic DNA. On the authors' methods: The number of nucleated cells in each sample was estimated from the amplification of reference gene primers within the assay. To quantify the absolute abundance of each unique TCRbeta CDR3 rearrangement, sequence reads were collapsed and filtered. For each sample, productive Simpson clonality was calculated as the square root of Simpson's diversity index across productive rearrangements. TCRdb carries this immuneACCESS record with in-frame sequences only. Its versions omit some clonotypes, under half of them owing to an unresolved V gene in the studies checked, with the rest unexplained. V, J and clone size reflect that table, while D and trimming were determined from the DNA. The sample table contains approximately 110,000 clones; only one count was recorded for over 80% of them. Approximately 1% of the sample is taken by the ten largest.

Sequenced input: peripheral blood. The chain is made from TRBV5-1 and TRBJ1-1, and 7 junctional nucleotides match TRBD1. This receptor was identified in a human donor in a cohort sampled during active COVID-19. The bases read TGCGCCAGCAGCTTGGCCGGGACAGTGAACACTGAAGCTTTCTTT. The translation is CASSLAGTVNTEAFF.